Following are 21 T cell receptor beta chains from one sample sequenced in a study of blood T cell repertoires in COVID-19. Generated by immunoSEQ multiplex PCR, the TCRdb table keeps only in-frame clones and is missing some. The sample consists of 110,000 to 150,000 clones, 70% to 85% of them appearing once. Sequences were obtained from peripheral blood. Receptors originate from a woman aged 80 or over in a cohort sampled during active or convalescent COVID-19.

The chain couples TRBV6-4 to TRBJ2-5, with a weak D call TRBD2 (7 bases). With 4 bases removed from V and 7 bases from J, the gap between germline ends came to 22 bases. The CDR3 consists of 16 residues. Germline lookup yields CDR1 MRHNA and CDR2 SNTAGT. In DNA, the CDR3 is TGTGCCAGCAGTGTCGAGGTTGGCGGGGGCAGGGGGACCCAGTACTTC. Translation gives CASSVEVGGGRGTQYF.

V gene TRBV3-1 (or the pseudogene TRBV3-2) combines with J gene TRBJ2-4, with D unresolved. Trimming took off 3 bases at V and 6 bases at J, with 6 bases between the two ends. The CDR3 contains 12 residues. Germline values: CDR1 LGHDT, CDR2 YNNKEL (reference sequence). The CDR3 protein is CASSHLGNIQYF. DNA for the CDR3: TGTGCCAGCAGCCACCTAGGAAACATTCAGTACTTC.

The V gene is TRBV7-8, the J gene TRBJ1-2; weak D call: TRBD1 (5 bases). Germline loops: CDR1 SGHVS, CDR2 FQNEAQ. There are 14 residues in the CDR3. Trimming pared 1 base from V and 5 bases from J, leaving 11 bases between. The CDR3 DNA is TGTGCCAGCAGCTTAGTCGGGGGGACTTATGGCTACACCTTC. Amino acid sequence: CASSLVGGTYGYTF. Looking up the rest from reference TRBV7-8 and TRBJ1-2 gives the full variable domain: GAGVSQSPRYKVAKRGQDVALRCDPISGHVSLFWYQQALGQGPEFLTYFQNEAQLDKSGLPSDRFFAERPEGSVSTLKIQRTQQEDSAVYLCASSLVGGTYGYTFGSGTRLTVV.

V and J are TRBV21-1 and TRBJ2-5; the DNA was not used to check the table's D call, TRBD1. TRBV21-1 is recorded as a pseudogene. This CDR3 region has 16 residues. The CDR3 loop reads CASSKGTRQGTETQYF. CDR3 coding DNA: TGTGCCAGCAGCAAAGGGACGAGACAGGGTACGGAGACCCAGTACTTC.

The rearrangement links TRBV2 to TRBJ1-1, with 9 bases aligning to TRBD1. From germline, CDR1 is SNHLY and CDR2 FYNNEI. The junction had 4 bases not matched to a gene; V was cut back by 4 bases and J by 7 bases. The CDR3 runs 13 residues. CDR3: CASSVGTGYEAFF. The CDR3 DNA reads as TGTGCCAGCAGTGTGGGGACAGGGTATGAAGCTTTCTTT.

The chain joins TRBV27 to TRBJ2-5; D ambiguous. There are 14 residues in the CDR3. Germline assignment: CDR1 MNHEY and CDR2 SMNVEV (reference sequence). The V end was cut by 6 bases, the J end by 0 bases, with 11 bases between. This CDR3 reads CASRPNKYQETQYF. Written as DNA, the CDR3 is TGTGCCAGCAGACCAAACAAGTACCAAGAGACCCAGTACTTC.

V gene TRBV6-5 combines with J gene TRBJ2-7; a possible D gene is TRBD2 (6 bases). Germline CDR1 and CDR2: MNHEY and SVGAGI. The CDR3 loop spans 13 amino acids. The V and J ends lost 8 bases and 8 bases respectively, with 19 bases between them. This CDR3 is CASRRGALDKQYV. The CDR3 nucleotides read TGTGCCAGCCGGAGGGGAGCATTGGACAAGCAGTACGTC.

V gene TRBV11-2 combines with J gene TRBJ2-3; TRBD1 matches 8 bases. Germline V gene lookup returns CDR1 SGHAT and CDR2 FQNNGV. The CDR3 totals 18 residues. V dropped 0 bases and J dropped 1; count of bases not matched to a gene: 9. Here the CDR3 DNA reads TGTGCCAGCAGCTTAGATCCCCCGACAGGGGTTGGCACAGATACGCAGTATTTT. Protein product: CASSLDPPTGVGTDTQYF.

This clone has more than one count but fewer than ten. The CDR3 nucleotides read TGTGCCAGCACCTCGGGAGGGGGTGTTGGCGGGGAGCTGTTTTTT. Its translation is CASTSGGGVGGELFF. J is TRBJ2-2 and V is TRBV3-1 (or the pseudogene TRBV3-2); 8 bases match TRBD2. The CDR3 contains 15 residues. Germline V CDR1 and CDR2: LGHDT, YNNKEL (reference sequence). With 7 bases clipped from V and 7 bases from J, the junction kept 11 bases outside the gene matches.

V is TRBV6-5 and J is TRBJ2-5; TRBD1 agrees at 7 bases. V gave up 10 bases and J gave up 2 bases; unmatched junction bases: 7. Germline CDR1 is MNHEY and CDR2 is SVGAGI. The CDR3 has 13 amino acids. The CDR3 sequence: CATGTERQETQYF. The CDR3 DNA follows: TGTGCCACCGGGACAGAGCGTCAAGAGACCCAGTACTTC.

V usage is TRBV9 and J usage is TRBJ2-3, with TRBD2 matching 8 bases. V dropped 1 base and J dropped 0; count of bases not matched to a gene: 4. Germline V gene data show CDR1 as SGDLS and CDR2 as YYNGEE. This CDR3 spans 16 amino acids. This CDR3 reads CASSVLAGSSTDTQYF. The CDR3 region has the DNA TGTGCCAGCAGCGTATTAGCGGGGAGTAGCACAGATACGCAGTATTTT.

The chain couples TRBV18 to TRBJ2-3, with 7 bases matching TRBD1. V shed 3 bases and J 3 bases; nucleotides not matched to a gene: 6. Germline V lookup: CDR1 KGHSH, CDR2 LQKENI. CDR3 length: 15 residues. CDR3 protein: CASSPRQGVTDTQYF. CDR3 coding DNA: TGTGCCAGCTCACCCAGGCAGGGGGTGACAGATACGCAGTATTTT. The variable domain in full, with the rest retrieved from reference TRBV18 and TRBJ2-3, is NAGVMQNPRHLVRRRGQEARLRCSPMKGHSHVYWYRQLPEEGLKFMVYLQKENIIDESGMPKERFSAEFPKEGPSILRIQQVVRGDSAAYFCASSPRQGVTDTQYFGPGTRLTVL.

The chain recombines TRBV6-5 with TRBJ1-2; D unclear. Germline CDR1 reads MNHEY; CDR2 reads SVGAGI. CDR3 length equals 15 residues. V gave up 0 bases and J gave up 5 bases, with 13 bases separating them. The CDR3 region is CASSYSAGSSYGYTF. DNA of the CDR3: TGTGCCAGCAGTTACTCGGCGGGTAGCTCATATGGCTACACCTTC.

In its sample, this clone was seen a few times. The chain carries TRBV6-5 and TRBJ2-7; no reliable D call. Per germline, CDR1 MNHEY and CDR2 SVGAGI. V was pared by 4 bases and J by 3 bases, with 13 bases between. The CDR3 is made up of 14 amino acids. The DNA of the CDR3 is TGTGCCAGCAGTTCCTCCCGTAGAGACTACGAGCAGTACGTC. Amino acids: CASSSSRRDYEQYV.

The CDR3 nucleotides are TGTGCCAGGAGGACCGGGACAGGTGCCTCTGGGGCCAACGTCCTGACTTTC. As protein: CARRTGTGASGANVLTF. The chain couples TRBV2 to TRBJ2-6; 8 bases match TRBD1. V shed 9 bases, J shed 0 bases, and the junction held 10 bases outside the gene matches. The germline CDR1 and CDR2 sequences are SNHLY and FYNNEI. CDR3 length: 17 amino acids.

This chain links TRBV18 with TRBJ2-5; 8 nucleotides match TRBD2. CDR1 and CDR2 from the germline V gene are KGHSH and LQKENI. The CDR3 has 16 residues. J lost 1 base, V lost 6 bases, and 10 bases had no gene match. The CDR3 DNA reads TGTGCCAGCTCGCCCACGGGGGGGCCTGTCCAAGAGACCCAGTACTTC. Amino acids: CASSPTGGPVQETQYF.

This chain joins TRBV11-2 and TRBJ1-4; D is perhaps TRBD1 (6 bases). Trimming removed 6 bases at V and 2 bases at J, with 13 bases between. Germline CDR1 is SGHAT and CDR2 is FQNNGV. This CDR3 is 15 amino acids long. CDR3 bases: TGTGCCAGCAGTCCAACAGGGATGACTAATGAAAAACTGTTTTTT. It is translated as CASSPTGMTNEKLFF.

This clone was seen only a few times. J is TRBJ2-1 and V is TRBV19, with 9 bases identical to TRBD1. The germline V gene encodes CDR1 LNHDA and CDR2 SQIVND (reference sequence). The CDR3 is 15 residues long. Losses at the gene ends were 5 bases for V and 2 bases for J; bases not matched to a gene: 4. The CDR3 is CASSARQGAYNEQFF. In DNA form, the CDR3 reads TGTGCCAGTAGTGCCCGACAGGGGGCCTACAATGAGCAGTTCTTC.

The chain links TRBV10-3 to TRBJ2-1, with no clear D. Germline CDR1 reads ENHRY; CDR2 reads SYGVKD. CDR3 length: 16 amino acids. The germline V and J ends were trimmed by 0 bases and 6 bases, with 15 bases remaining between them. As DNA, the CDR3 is TGTGCCATCAGTGAGTCGGCCACCACCACCCGCAATGAGCAGTTCTTC. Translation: CAISESATTTRNEQFF.

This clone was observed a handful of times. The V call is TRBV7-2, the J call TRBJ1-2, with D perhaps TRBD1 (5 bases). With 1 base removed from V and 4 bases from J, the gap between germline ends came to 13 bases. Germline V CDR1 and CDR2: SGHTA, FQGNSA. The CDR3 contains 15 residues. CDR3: CASSLEGPFSYGYTF. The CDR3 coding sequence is TGTGCCAGCAGCTTAGAGGGGCCTTTTTCCTATGGCTACACCTTC.

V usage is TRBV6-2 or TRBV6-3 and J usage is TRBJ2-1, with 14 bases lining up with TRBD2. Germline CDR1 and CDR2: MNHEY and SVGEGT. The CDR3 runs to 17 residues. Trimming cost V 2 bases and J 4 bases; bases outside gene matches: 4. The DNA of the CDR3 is TGTGCCAGCAGTTACCGGACTAGCGGGGGGAATTACAATGAGCAGTTCTTC. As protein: CASSYRTSGGNYNEQFF.